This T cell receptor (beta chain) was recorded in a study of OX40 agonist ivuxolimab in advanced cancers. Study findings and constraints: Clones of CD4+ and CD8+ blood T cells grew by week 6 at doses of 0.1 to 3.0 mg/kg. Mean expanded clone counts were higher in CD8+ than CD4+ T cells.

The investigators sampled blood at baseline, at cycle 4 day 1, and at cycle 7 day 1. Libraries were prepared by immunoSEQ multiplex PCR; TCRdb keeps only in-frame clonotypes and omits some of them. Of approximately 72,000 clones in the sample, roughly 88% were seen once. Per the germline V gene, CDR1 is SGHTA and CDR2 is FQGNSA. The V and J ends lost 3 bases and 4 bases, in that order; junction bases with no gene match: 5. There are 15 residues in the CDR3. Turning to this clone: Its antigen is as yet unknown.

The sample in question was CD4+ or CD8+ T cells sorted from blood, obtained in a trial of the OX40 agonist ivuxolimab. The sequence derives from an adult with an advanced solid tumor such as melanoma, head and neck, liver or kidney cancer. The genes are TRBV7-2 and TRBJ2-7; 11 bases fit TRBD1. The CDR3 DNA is TGTGCCAGCAGCTTTCCCGGGACAGGGGGGTACGAGCAGTACTTC. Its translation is CASSFPGTGGYEQYF.